These 8 T cell receptor beta chains came from one sample sequenced in a study of PD-L1 blockade in urothelial cancer. Repertoires were generated with immunoSEQ multiplex PCR, while TCRdb's copy carries only in-frame clones and drops some. Of some 71,000 clones in the sample, about 89% are singletons; the top ten hold 3.4%. Here the sequenced sample was PBMCs, taken around atezolizumab (anti-PD-L1) treatment. The receptor source for this set is a man aged 55 to 70 with urothelial cancer.

The rearrangement uses TRBV27 and TRBJ1-5; 7 nucleotides agree with TRBD1. The trim removed 6 bases at V and 2 bases at J, leaving 7 bases unmatched. The CDR3 has 15 residues. The V gene's germline CDR1 is MNHEY and CDR2 SMNVEV (reference sequence). This CDR3 reads CASRPRTGGNQPQHF. CDR3 DNA: TGTGCCAGCAGACCCCGGACAGGAGGCAATCAGCCCCAGCATTTT.

J is TRBJ1-3 and V is TRBV5-1, with TRBD1 matching 7 bases. Germline loops: CDR1 SGHRS, CDR2 YFSETQ. The CDR3 is made up of 16 amino acids. V trimming: 4 bases; J trimming: 7 bases; junction bases outside the gene matches: 14. The CDR3 nucleotides are TGCGCCAGCAGCGATCCCGAGGACAGGTTTACGAACACCATATATTTT. It translates to CASSDPEDRFTNTIYF.

This clone was found once. The CDR3 loop reads CASLDRVGNTIYF. As DNA, the CDR3 is TGTGCCAGTCTGGACAGGGTTGGAAACACCATATATTTT. This sequence joins TRBV27 and TRBJ1-3, with 8 bases matching TRBD1. The ends lost 9 bases at V and 3 bases at J; junction bases unmatched: 4. Looked up from germline, CDR1 is MNHEY and CDR2 is SMNVEV (reference sequence). The CDR3 is 13 amino acids.

V usage is TRBV6-6 and J usage is TRBJ2-7; 12 bases are a match to TRBD2. The V segment lost 5 bases and the J segment 4 bases; nucleotides outside the gene matches: 6. The CDR3 covers 15 residues. Germline CDR1 is MNHNY and CDR2 is SVGAGI (reference sequence). The CDR3 here is CASSPGLAGKYEQYF. The CDR3 region has the DNA TGTGCCAGCAGTCCCGGACTAGCGGGAAAATACGAGCAGTACTTC.

The chain couples TRBV28 to TRBJ2-3; 11 nucleotides align to TRBD2. Germline CDR1 is MDHEN and CDR2 is SYDVKM. The CDR3 has 14 amino acids. With V trimmed by 5 bases and J by 14 bases, 12 bases remained unmatched. The CDR3 sequence is CASSRSGLAGGMYF. CDR3 DNA sequence: TGTGCCAGCAGTCGTTCGGGGCTAGCGGGAGGAATGTATTTT. Full variable domain (rest looked up from reference TRBV28 and TRBJ2-3): DVKVTQSSRYLVKRTGEKVFLECVQDMDHENMFWYRQDPGLGLRLIYFSYDVKMKEKGDIPEGYSVSREKKERFSLILESASTNQTSMYLCASSRSGLAGGMYFGPGTRLTVL.

The V call is TRBV29-1, the J call TRBJ2-6; a possible D gene is TRBD1 (6 bases). CDR1 is SQVTM and CDR2 is ANQGSEA in the germline V gene. V was cut by 7 bases and J by 4 bases, with 20 bases left in between. The CDR3 is 16 residues long. In DNA form, the CDR3 reads TGCAGCGCCCAAGATACTCAGGGGCTAGGGGCCAACGTCCTGACTTTC. This translates into CSAQDTQGLGANVLTF.

This clone came up once. The chain employs TRBV15 and TRBJ2-7; 8 bases are a match to TRBD2. The ends lost 5 bases at V and 4 bases at J; junction bases unmatched: 10. This CDR3 spans 15 amino acids. CDR1 is LNHNV and CDR2 is YYDKDF in the germline V gene (reference sequence). The CDR3 DNA reads as TGTGCCACCAGCGCGGGGGGAGCTAGCCAGTACGAGCAGTACTTC. Its protein is CATSAGGASQYEQYF.

V and J are TRBV5-6 and TRBJ1-2; 9 nucleotides match TRBD1. The CDR3 is 14 residues long. Unmatched junction bases numbered 4, after V lost 7 bases and J lost 0 bases. CDR1 and CDR2 (germline): SGHDT, YYEEEE. CDR3 nucleotide sequence: TGTGCCAGCGGGGGACAGGGCGCTAACTATGGCTACACCTTC. Residues: CASGGQGANYGYTF.